These 13 T cell receptor beta chains came from one sample sequenced in a study of blood T cells in healthy people across ages. A second PCR, run for roughly 7 to 12 cycles, used a sample-barcoded 5' primer plus a J-beta primer mix. From the 5' RACE reads, TCRdb called clonotypes with MiXCR, one entry per CDR3 protein. The repertoire consists of 550,000 to 800,000 distinct CDR3 sequences, with roughly 32% occurring once and the leading ten covering 15%. Sequencing used blood. All receptors derive from a woman of 80 years or more in good health.

This clonotype was counted ten times or more. V is TRBV9 and J is TRBJ2-6; D is undetermined. The length of the CDR3 is 13 residues. From germline, CDR1 is SGDLS and CDR2 YYNGEE. V was trimmed by 7 bases and J by 0 bases, leaving 5 bases between them. The CDR3 protein is CASFHSGANVLTF. CDR3 DNA: TGTGCCAGCTTCCACTCTGGGGCCAACGTCCTGACTTTC.

In its sample, this clonotype was seen many times. This may arise from a read error, as a much more abundant clone is one base away. The chain employs TRBV20-1 and TRBJ2-5; D possibly uses TRBD1 or TRBD2 (6 bases each). CDR1 and CDR2 from the germline V gene are DFQATT and SNEGSKA (reference sequence). This CDR3 contains 14 residues. V lost 5 bases and J lost 3, with 16 bases in between. The CDR3 DNA follows: TGCAGTGCTGCCGGGACATGGGAGGAAGAGACCCAGTACTTC. Residues: CSAAGTWEEETQYF.

This clonotype has a count of ten or more. The chain uses TRBV20-1 and TRBJ2-3; D ambiguous. Trimming removed 3 bases from V and 2 bases from J, with 3 bases in between. This CDR3 is built from 11 residues. CDR1 is DFQATT, CDR2 SNEGSKA, per germline (reference sequence). CDR3: CSASYTDTQYF. The CDR3 coding sequence is TGCAGTGCTAGTTACACAGATACGCAGTATTTT.

Notes on this clonotype: A read error may be the cause here, since a much bigger clone is one base away. This chain uses TRBV5-1 with TRBJ2-5, with 10 bases matching TRBD1. The CDR3 totals 16 residues. With V trimmed by 4 bases and J by 11 bases, 17 bases remained unmatched. CDR1 SGHRS and CDR2 YFSETQ come from the germline V gene. The CDR3 coding sequence is TGCGCCAGCAGCCTTATGGGACAGGGGAATTACAATGAGCAGTACTTC. This codes for CASSLMGQGNYNEQYF.

The chain carries TRBV20-1 and TRBJ2-7; TRBD2 matches 7 bases. The CDR3 is 14 amino acids. V lost 1 base, J lost 6 bases, and 9 bases stayed unmatched. CDR1 is DFQATT and CDR2 is SNEGSKA in the germline V gene (reference sequence). The CDR3 sequence is CSARVSSGPLEQYF. The CDR3 bases are TGCAGTGCTAGAGTGTCTAGCGGACCCCTCGAGCAGTACTTC.

This clonotype came up many times. This chain links TRBV19 with TRBJ1-2; 8 bases match TRBD1. J gave up 7 bases and V 3 bases, and 10 bases lay outside the gene matches. This CDR3 spans 15 amino acids. Germline CDR1 is LNHDA and CDR2 is SQIVND (reference sequence). CDR3 in DNA: TGTGCCAGTAGTATCCCCGGACAGGGATACAGTGGCTACACCTTC. Its translation: CASSIPGQGYSGYTF.

Turning to this clonotype: Possible read error: a much larger clone is one base away. The rearrangement links TRBV20-1 to TRBJ2-7, with D possibly matching TRBD2 (6 bases). The germline gives CDR1 DFQATT, CDR2 SNEGSKA (reference sequence). V shed 5 bases and J shed 7 bases, with 15 bases lying between them. CDR3 length: 12 amino acids. Here the CDR3 DNA reads TGCAGTGCTCGGGGGAGAGGTAATGAGCAGTACTTC. Its protein is CSARGRGNEQYF.

This clonotype appeared many times. The chain is built from TRBV7-2 and TRBJ1-4, with TRBD1 identical over 8 bases. The V gene end was trimmed by 3 bases and the J gene end by 7 bases; junction bases not matched to a gene: 13. Germline V CDR1 and CDR2: SGHTA, FQGNSA. This CDR3 has 17 residues. The CDR3 coding sequence is TGTGCCAGCAGCTTCCGGGGCAGGGGGCTTTCAGGTGAAAAACTGTTTTTT. Translating it yields CASSFRGRGLSGEKLFF.

This clonotype was observed a few times. The chain carries TRBV27 and TRBJ1-6, with a possible D match to TRBD1 (5 bases). V was shortened by 5 bases and J by 4 bases, with 12 bases between the two germline ends. This CDR3 has 15 amino acids. Germline CDR1 MNHEY, CDR2 SMNVEV (reference sequence). In nucleotides, the CDR3 is TGTGCCAGCAGTGTGACAGTGAGTTATAATTCACCCCTCCACTTT. This translates into CASSVTVSYNSPLHF.

Note on this clonotype: One junction end does not reproduce the germline sequence, and a read error may be involved. This CDR3 is CNARGPRQLNTEAFF. The CDR3 DNA sequence: TGCAATGCTAGAGGGCCCCGGCAGCTGAACACTGAAGCTTTCTTT. V gene TRBV20-1 combines with J gene TRBJ1-1; D is undetermined. The CDR3 length is 15 residues. Germline V gene sequence: CDR1 DFQATT, CDR2 SNEGSKA (reference sequence).

J is TRBJ2-1 and V is TRBV4-1; D call uncertain. The CDR3 extends over 16 amino acids. V dropped 0 bases and J dropped 5 bases, with 14 bases sitting between them. Germline CDR1 MGHRA, CDR2 YSYEKL. The CDR3 sequence is CASSQDGLEGDNEQFF. The DNA for the CDR3 is TGCGCCAGCAGCCAAGATGGTCTAGAAGGAGACAATGAGCAGTTCTTC.

The CDR3 DNA reads as TGCGCCAGCAGCTTGGCGGGGAAGGGGAACACCGGGGAGCTGTTTTTT. It translates to CASSLAGKGNTGELFF. The rearrangement uses TRBV5-1 and TRBJ2-2; maybe TRBD2 (5 bases). This CDR3 region has 16 residues. Germline V lookup: CDR1 SGHRS, CDR2 YFSETQ. Trimming pared 0 bases from V and 1 base from J, leaving 10 bases between.

This clonotype was found many times. The chain is built from TRBV3-1 and TRBJ2-5; D unresolved. CDR3 length: 13 residues. Trimming removed 7 bases at V and 3 bases at J, with 12 bases between. Germline values: CDR1 LGHDT, CDR2 YNNKEL (reference sequence). The DNA for the CDR3 is TGTGCCAGCAAGGCAGGCATGGAAGAGACCCAGTACTTC. Its translation is CASKAGMEETQYF.